This TCR beta chain originates from a study of patients and donors after allogeneic stem cell transplantation. TCRdb itself ran the RT-PCR reads through MiXCR, one entry per CDR3 protein. The repertoire consists of 920,000 or so distinct CDR3 sequences, with more than 15% occurring once and the leading ten covering approximately 5.9%. The sequencing input was blood, either unsorted or a sorted T cell fraction (not recorded which). The TCR originated in a human donor who was either an allogeneic HSCT recipient or a stem cell or donor lymphocyte infusion donor (not recorded which). It is not recorded whose cells these are; they may come from a transplant donor.

CDR3 nucleotide sequence: TGCAGTGCTAGAGGGGGAGGGAACACCGGGGAGCTGTTTTTT. Amino acid sequence: CSARGGGNTGELFF. This sequence joins TRBV20-1 and TRBJ2-2, with a weak D call TRBD2 (6 bases). The germline V gene encodes CDR1 DFQATT and CDR2 SNEGSKA (reference sequence). The CDR3 is 14 residues long. Deletions cut 1 base from V and 1 base from J, with 7 bases between.